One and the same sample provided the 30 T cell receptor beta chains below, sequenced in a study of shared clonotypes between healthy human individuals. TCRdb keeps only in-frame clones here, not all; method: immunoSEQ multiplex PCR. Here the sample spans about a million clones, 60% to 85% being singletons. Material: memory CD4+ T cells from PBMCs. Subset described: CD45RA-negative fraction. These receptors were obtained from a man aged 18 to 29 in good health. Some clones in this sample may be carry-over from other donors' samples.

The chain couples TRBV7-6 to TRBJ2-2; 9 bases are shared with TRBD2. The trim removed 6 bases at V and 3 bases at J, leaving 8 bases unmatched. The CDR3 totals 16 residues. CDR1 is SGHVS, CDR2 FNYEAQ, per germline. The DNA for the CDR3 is TGTGCCAGCAGTTCGCTAGCGGGAAGAGACACCGGGGAGCTGTTTTTT. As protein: CASSSLAGRDTGELFF.

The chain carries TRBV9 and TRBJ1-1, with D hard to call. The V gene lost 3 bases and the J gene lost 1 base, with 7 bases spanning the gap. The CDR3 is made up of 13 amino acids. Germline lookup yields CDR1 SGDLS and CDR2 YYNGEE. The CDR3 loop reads CASSERRNTEAFF. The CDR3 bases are TGTGCCAGCAGCGAAAGAAGGAACACTGAAGCTTTCTTT.

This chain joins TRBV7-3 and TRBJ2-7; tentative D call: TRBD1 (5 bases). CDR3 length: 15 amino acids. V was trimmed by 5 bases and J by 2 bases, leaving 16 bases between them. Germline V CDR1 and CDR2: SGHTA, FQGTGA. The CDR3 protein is CASSKGPPGAYEQYF. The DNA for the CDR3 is TGTGCCAGCAGCAAGGGGCCACCCGGAGCCTACGAGCAGTACTTC. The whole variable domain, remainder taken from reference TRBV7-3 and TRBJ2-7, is GAGVSQTPSNKVTEKGKYVELRCDPISGHTALYWYRQSLGQGPEFLIYFQGTGAADDSGLPNDRFFAVRPEGSVSTLKIQRTERGDSAVYLCASSKGPPGAYEQYFGPGTRLTVT.

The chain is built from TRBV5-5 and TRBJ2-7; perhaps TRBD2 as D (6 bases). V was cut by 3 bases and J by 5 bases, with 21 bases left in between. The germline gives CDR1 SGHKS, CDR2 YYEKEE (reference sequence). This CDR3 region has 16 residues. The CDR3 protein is CASSSGGRGEVDEQYF. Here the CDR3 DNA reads TGTGCCAGCAGCTCTGGAGGGCGGGGAGAAGTCGACGAGCAGTACTTC.

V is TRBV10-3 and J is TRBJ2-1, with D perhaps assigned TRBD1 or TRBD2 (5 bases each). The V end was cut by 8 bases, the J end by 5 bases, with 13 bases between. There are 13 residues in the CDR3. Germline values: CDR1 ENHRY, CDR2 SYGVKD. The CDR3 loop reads CAIGWDRNNEQFF. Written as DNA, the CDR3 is TGTGCCATCGGGTGGGACCGCAACAATGAGCAGTTCTTC.

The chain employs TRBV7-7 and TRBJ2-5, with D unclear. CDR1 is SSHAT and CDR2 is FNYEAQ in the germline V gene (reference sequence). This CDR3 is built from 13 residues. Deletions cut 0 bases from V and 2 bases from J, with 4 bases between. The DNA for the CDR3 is TGTGCCAGCAGCTTAGCCAGGCAAGAGACCCAGTACTTC. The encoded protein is CASSLARQETQYF.

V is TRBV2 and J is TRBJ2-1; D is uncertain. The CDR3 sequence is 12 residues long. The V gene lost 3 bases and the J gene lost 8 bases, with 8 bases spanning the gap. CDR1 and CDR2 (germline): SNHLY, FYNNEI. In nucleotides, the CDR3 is TGTGCCAGCAGTGATTTGCAGGATGAGCAGTTCTTC. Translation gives CASSDLQDEQFF.

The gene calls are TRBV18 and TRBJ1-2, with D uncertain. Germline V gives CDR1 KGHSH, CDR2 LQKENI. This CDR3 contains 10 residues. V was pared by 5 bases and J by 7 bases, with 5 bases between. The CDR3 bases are TGTGCCAGCTCAGGGCCTGGCTACACCTTC. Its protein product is CASSGPGYTF. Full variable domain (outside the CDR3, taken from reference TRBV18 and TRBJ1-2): NAGVMQNPRHLVRRRGQEARLRCSPMKGHSHVYWYRQLPEEGLKFMVYLQKENIIDESGMPKERFSAEFPKEGPSILRIQQVVRGDSAAYFCASSGPGYTFGSGTRLTVV.

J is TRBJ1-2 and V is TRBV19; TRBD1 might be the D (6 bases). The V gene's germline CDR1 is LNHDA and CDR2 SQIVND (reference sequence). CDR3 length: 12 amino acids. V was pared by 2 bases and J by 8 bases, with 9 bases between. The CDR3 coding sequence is TGTGCCAGTAGTATATCAGGGGCCGGCTACACCTTC. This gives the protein CASSISGAGYTF.

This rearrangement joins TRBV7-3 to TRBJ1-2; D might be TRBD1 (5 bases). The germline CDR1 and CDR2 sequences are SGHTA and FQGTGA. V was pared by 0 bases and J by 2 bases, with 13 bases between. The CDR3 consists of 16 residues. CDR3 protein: CASSLTSGSLNYGYTF. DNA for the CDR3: TGTGCCAGCAGCTTAACGTCAGGGAGCTTGAACTATGGCTACACCTTC.

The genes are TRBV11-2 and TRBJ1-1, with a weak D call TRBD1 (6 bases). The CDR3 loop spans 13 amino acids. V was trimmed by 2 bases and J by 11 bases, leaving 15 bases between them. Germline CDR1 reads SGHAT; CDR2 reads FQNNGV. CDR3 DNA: TGTGCCAGCAGCTTAATGATGGGGGCGGAGGCTTTCTTT. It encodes CASSLMMGAEAFF.

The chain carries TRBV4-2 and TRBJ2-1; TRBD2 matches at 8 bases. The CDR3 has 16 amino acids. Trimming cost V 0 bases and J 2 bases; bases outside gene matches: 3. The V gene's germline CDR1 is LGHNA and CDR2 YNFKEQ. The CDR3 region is CASSQDWTSTYNEQFF. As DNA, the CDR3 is TGTGCCAGCAGCCAAGATTGGACTAGCACCTACAATGAGCAGTTCTTC.

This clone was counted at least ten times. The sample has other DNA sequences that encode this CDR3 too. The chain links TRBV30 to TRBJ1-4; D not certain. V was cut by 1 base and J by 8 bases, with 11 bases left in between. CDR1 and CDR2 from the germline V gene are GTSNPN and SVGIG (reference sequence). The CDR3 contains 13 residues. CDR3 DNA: TGTGCCTGGAGTGAAGGGTTGGAGGAAAAACTGTTTTTT. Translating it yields CAWSEGLEEKLFF.

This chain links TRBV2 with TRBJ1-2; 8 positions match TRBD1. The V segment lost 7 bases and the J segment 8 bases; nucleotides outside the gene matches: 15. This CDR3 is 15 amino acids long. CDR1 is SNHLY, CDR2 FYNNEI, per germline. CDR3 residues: CASTQNWGQEWGYTF. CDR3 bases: TGTGCCAGCACCCAAAATTGGGGACAGGAGTGGGGCTACACCTTC.

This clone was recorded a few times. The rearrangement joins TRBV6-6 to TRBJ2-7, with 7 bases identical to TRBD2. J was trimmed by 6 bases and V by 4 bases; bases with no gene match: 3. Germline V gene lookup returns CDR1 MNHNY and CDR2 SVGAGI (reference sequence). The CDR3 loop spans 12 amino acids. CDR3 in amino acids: CASSLTSPEQYF. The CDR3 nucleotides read TGTGCCAGCAGTTTGACTAGCCCCGAGCAGTACTTC.

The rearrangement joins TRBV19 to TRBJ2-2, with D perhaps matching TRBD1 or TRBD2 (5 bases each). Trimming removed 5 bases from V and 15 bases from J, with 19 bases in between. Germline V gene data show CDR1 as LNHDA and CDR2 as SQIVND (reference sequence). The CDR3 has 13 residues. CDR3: CASSPVWSGGMFF. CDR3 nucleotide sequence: TGTGCCAGTAGTCCCGTTTGGTCTGGGGGTATGTTTTTT.

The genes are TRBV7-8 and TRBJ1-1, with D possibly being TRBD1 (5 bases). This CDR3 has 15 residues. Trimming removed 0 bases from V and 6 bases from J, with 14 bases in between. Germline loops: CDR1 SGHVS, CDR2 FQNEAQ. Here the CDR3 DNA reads TGTGCCAGCAGCTTAGCGGGACGGGTAAGCGCTGAAGCTTTCTTT. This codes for CASSLAGRVSAEAFF.

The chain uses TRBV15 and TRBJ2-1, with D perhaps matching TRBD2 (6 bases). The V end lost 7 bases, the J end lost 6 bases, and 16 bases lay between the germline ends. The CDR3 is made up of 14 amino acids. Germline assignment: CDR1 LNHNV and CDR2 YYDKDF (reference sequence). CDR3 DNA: TGTGCCACCACCGCAGGCTGGGGAGGCAATGAGCAGTTCTTC. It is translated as CATTAGWGGNEQFF.

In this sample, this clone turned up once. In nucleotides, the CDR3 is TGTGCCAGCAGAACCTATTCTCTTAATGGCTACACCTTC. Amino acids: CASRTYSLNGYTF. This chain uses TRBV28 with TRBJ1-2; no clear D gene. The CDR3 consists of 13 residues. Trimming removed 6 bases at V and 6 bases at J, with 14 bases between. Germline CDR1 is MDHEN and CDR2 is SYDVKM.

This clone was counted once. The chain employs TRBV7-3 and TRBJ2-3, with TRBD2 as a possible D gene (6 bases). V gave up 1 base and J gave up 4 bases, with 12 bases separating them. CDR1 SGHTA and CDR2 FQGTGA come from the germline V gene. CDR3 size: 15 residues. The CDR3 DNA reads TGTGCCAGCAGCTTAAATTCGGGGGTGGCAGATACGCAGTATTTT. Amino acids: CASSLNSGVADTQYF.

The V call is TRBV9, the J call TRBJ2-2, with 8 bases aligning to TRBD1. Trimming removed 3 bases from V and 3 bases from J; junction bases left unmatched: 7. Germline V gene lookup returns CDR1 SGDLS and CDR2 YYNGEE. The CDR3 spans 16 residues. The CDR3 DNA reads TGTGCCAGCAGCGCCGTGGCGACAGGGGACACCGGGGAGCTGTTTTTT. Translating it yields CASSAVATGDTGELFF.

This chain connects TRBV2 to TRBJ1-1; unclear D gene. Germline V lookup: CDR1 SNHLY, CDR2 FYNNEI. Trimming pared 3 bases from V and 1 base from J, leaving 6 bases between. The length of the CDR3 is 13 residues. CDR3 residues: CASSDYGNTEAFF. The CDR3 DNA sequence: TGTGCCAGCAGTGATTACGGGAACACTGAAGCTTTCTTT.

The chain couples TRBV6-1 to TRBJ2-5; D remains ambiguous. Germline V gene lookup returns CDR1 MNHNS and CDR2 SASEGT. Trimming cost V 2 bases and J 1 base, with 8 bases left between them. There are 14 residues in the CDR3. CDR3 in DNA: TGTGCCAGCAGTGAACTCGGCGCCCAAGAGACCCAGTACTTC. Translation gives CASSELGAQETQYF.

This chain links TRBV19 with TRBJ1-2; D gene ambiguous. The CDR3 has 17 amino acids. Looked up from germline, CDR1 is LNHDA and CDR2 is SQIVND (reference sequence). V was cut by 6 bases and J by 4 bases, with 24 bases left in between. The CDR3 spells CASRITGLLSLLYGYTF. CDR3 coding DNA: TGTGCCAGTAGGATAACTGGTCTCCTCAGCTTACTCTATGGCTACACCTTC.

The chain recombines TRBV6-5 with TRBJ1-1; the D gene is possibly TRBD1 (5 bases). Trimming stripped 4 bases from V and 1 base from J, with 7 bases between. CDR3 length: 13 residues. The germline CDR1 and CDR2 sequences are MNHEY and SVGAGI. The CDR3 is CASSSGQNTEAFF. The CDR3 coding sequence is TGTGCCAGCAGTTCTGGACAGAACACTGAAGCTTTCTTT.

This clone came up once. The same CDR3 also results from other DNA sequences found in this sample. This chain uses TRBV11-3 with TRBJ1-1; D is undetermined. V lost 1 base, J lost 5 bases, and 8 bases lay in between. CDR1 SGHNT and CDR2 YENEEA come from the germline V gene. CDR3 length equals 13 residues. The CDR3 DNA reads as TGTGCCAGCAGCTTAGGCGGCGATACTGAAGCTTTCTTT. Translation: CASSLGGDTEAFF.

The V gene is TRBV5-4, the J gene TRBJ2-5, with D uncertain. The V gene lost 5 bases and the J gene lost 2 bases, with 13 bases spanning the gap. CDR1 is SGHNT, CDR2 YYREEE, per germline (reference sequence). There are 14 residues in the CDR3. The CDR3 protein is CASSSPSTQETQYF. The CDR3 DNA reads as TGTGCCAGCAGTTCACCCTCGACACAAGAGACCCAGTACTTC.

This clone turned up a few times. DNA of the CDR3: TGTGCCAGCAGCAGTAAAGGGTCGGTAAGGGGCAATGAGCAGTTCTTC. Translated: CASSSKGSVRGNEQFF. The chain is built from TRBV21-1 and TRBJ2-1; the tabulated D call, TRBD1, remains unverified against the DNA. TRBV21-1 is listed as a pseudogene. The CDR3 is 16 residues long.

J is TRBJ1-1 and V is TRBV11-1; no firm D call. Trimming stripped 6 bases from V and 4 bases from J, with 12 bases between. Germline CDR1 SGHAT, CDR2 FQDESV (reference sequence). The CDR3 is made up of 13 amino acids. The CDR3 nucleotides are TGTGCCAGCAGTCGTCGTCGCATCACTGAAGCTTTCTTT. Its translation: CASSRRRITEAFF. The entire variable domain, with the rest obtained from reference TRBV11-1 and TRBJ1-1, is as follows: EAEVAQSPRYKITEKSQAVAFWCDPISGHATLYWYRQILGQGPELLVQFQDESVVDDSQLPKDRFSAERLKGVDSTLKIQPAELGDSAMYLCASSRRRITEAFFGQGTRLTVV.

The CDR3 DNA follows: TGTGCCAGCAGCCAAATAGGACAGGGGTATGATGAGCAGTACTTC. As protein: CASSQIGQGYDEQYF. The V call is TRBV5-4, the J call TRBJ2-7; TRBD1 aligns across 9 bases. V shed 4 bases and J 7 bases; nucleotides not matched to a gene: 12. Germline values: CDR1 SGHNT, CDR2 YYREEE (reference sequence). The CDR3 has 15 residues.